The 27 T cell receptor beta chains in this list originate from one sample, sequenced in a study of cytomegalovirus exposure and HLA in healthy donors. 60 Vbeta and 13 Jbeta primers were used in PCR. The method was immunoSEQ multiplex PCR; TCRdb's version includes in-frame clones alone and lacks a portion of them. The table shows 250,000 or so clones, with approximately 80% occurring only once. The sequenced sample was PBMCs. These receptors were obtained from a woman aged 55 to 70 in good health and CMV-seropositive.

The CDR3 reads CASSSSGTGIHEQYF. DNA for the CDR3: TGTGCCAGCAGTTCCTCCGGGACAGGGATCCACGAGCAGTACTTC. J is TRBJ2-7 and V is TRBV6-5; 9 bases are a match to TRBD1. Unmatched junction bases numbered 9, after V lost 4 bases and J lost 5 bases. CDR1 and CDR2 (germline): MNHEY, SVGAGI. The CDR3 loop spans 15 amino acids.

This clone came up a few times. The chain links TRBV30 to TRBJ1-5, with unresolved D. There are 14 residues in the CDR3. Between the trimmed V and J ends, which lost 3 bases and 0 bases, there was a span of 9 bases. Germline CDR1 and CDR2: GTSNPN and SVGIG (reference sequence). The CDR3 nucleotides read TGTGCCTGGAGGAGTGGTTATAGCAATCAGCCCCAGCATTTT. This gives the protein CAWRSGYSNQPQHF.

V gene TRBV19 combines with J gene TRBJ1-4; D ambiguous. Germline V gene data show CDR1 as LNHDA and CDR2 as SQIVND (reference sequence). V lost 3 bases to trimming and J lost 6 bases, with 14 bases between them. The CDR3 sequence is 15 residues long. CDR3 DNA: TGTGCCAGTAGTATTCTGAGAGGCGGCGATGAAAAACTGTTTTTT. Translation gives CASSILRGGDEKLFF.

The chain employs TRBV6-5 and TRBJ1-1, with 7 bases that match TRBD1. Germline CDR1 reads MNHEY; CDR2 reads SVGAGI. V dropped 6 bases and J dropped 3; count of bases not matched to a gene: 10. This CDR3 has 15 amino acids. CDR3 amino acids: CASSPGVGGYTEAFF. In DNA form, the CDR3 reads TGTGCCAGCAGCCCCGGGGTAGGGGGCTACACTGAAGCTTTCTTT.

The gene calls are TRBV7-2 and TRBJ2-7, with D possibly matching TRBD1 (6 bases). V lost 5 bases to trimming and J lost 2 bases, with 7 bases between them. The CDR3 totals 12 residues. Germline loops: CDR1 SGHTA, CDR2 FQGNSA. CDR3 region: CASSQGTYEQYF. DNA for the CDR3: TGTGCCAGCAGCCAGGGGACCTACGAGCAGTACTTC.

The gene calls are TRBV19 and TRBJ1-2; D is possibly TRBD1 (6 bases). This CDR3 contains 14 residues. The V gene's germline CDR1 is LNHDA and CDR2 SQIVND (reference sequence). Deletions cut 9 bases from V and 4 bases from J, with 18 bases between. In nucleotides, the CDR3 is TGTGCCAGCCAAAACAGGGCTTTATCCTATGGCTACACCTTC. Its translation is CASQNRALSYGYTF.

This clone is a singleton in its sample. J is TRBJ2-7 and V is TRBV7-3; D remains ambiguous. V lost 2 bases to trimming and J lost 1 base, with 6 bases between them. CDR3 length equals 13 residues. Germline lookup yields CDR1 SGHTA and CDR2 FQGTGA. CDR3 bases: TGTGCCAGCAGCTTAGACACTTCCTACGAGCAGTACTTC. This gives the protein CASSLDTSYEQYF.

The chain links TRBV6-1 to TRBJ1-2, with TRBD1 as a possible D gene (5 bases). Looked up from germline, CDR1 is MNHNS and CDR2 is SASEGT. V was pared by 0 bases and J by 5 bases, with 22 bases between. The CDR3 totals 18 residues. CDR3: CASSEATSVSGLRYGYTF. The CDR3 DNA reads as TGTGCCAGCAGTGAAGCAACGAGTGTTTCGGGACTCCGTTATGGCTACACCTTC.

This chain connects TRBV11-2 to TRBJ1-1; a possible D gene is TRBD1 (6 bases). Germline V CDR1 and CDR2: SGHAT, FQNNGV. V was trimmed by 0 bases and J by 7 bases, leaving 18 bases between them. This CDR3 contains 16 residues. The CDR3 bases are TGTGCCAGCAGCTTAGAGGGAATAGGGGGACGCCTTGAAGCTTTCTTT. This gives the protein CASSLEGIGGRLEAFF.

This clone was seen only once. The V and J genes are TRBV5-1 and TRBJ1-1; 8 nucleotides agree with TRBD1. The trim removed 2 bases at V and 4 bases at J, leaving 7 bases unmatched. Germline V CDR1 and CDR2: SGHRS, YFSETQ. The CDR3 covers 15 residues. CDR3 bases: TGCGCCAGCAGCTTCTCAGGGGGCAAGACCACTGAAGCTTTCTTT. Translating it yields CASSFSGGKTTEAFF.

This chain connects TRBV5-5 to TRBJ2-1; no clear D. Looked up from germline, CDR1 is SGHKS and CDR2 is YYEKEE (reference sequence). This CDR3 region has 17 residues. The V end was cut by 4 bases, the J end by 7 bases, with 24 bases between. The CDR3 DNA reads TGTGCCAGCAGCCCCTACGCCGGCAACTACCCCAGTAATGAGCAGTTCTTC. Its protein product is CASSPYAGNYPSNEQFF.

The rearrangement uses TRBV15 and TRBJ2-3; possible D gene TRBD1, 6 bases. The germline V gene encodes CDR1 LNHNV and CDR2 YYDKDF (reference sequence). V lost 7 bases, J lost 14 bases, and 19 bases lay in between. This CDR3 spans 12 amino acids. The CDR3 DNA reads as TGTGCCACCAAACCGGTTGTGGGGACAACGTATTTT. It codes for CATKPVVGTTYF.

V gene TRBV28 combines with J gene TRBJ1-4, with a tentative D call TRBD1 (6 bases). The V end was cut by 5 bases, the J end by 8 bases, with 18 bases between. This CDR3 is built from 15 residues. Germline V gene lookup returns CDR1 MDHEN and CDR2 SYDVKM. The chain's CDR3 is CASSRQGGGFEKLFF. DNA of the CDR3: TGTGCCAGCAGTCGGCAGGGAGGGGGGTTCGAAAAACTGTTTTTT.

This chain uses TRBV7-6 with TRBJ2-7; D uncertain. The CDR3 contains 14 residues. Deletions cut 4 bases from V and 0 bases from J, with 10 bases between. Germline CDR1 is SGHVS and CDR2 is FNYEAQ. The CDR3 loop reads CASSSGIASYEQYF. The DNA of the CDR3 is TGTGCCAGCAGCTCGGGTATAGCCTCCTACGAGCAGTACTTC.

This chain links TRBV18 with TRBJ2-1; 13 bases are shared with TRBD2. Per germline, CDR1 KGHSH and CDR2 LQKENI. V gave up 3 bases and J gave up 6 bases; unmatched junction bases: 8. The CDR3 runs to 17 residues. In DNA, the CDR3 is TGTGCCAGCTCACCCTCCGGACTAGCGGGAGTCCTCAATGAGCAGTTCTTC. Translating gives CASSPSGLAGVLNEQFF.

This clone was recorded a few times. The rearrangement uses TRBV7-9 and TRBJ2-5; no firm D call. V dropped 3 bases and J dropped 11 bases, with 16 bases sitting between them. The CDR3 sequence is 13 residues long. CDR1 is SEHNR, CDR2 FQNEAQ, per germline (reference sequence). The CDR3 sequence is CASSFPSREEQYF. The CDR3 DNA is TGTGCCAGCAGCTTCCCTTCTCGTGAGGAGCAGTACTTC.

This chain uses TRBV10-1 with TRBJ2-2; D perhaps matches TRBD1 (5 bases). V was clipped by 0 bases and J by 4 bases, with 21 bases between them. Germline values: CDR1 WNHNN, CDR2 SYGVQD (reference sequence). This CDR3 region has 19 residues. Here the CDR3 reads CASSESIGWRQGGTGELFF. DNA for the CDR3: TGCGCCAGCAGTGAGTCTATCGGCTGGCGGCAGGGCGGCACCGGGGAGCTGTTTTTT.

This chain uses TRBV2 with TRBJ2-5; 14 bases are shared with TRBD2. The germline V gene encodes CDR1 SNHLY and CDR2 FYNNEI. CDR3 length: 19 amino acids. V was clipped by 7 bases and J by 4 bases; unmatched bases: 17. The CDR3 reads CASTRSARWTSGRRETQYF. The CDR3 nucleotides read TGTGCCAGCACCCGAAGCGCGCGCTGGACTAGCGGGAGGCGAGAGACCCAGTACTTC.

This clone was observed a few times. The germline gene is not matched at one end of the junction; a read error may be the cause. The chain links TRBV7-9 to TRBJ1-5; a possible D gene is TRBD1 (6 bases). The CDR3 contains 15 residues. Germline CDR1 reads SEHNR; CDR2 reads FQNEAQ (reference sequence). CDR3 in amino acids: CSSSQTGSPDQPQHF. CDR3 sequence (DNA): TGTTCCAGCAGTCAAACAGGGTCCCCCGATCAGCCCCAGCATTTT.

J is TRBJ1-1 and V is TRBV20-1, with TRBD1 as a possible D gene (5 bases). The CDR3 contains 11 residues. The germline gives CDR1 DFQATT, CDR2 SNEGSKA (reference sequence). The ends were cut back, 3 bases at V and 7 bases at J, with 9 bases in the middle. The CDR3 nucleotides are TGCAGTGCTAGTGGGGGGGGTGAAGCTTTCTTT. Protein sequence: CSASGGGEAFF.

The chain employs TRBV7-2 and TRBJ1-1; the D gene is possibly TRBD1 (5 bases). The germline V gene has CDR1 SGHTA and CDR2 FQGNSA. The length of the CDR3 is 14 residues. Trimming left V 0 bases short and J 5 bases short, with 10 bases between. The CDR3, as DNA: TGTGCCAGCAGCTTAGCGCCAGGGTATACTGAAGCTTTCTTT. It specifies CASSLAPGYTEAFF.

This chain links TRBV5-5 with TRBJ1-5; TRBD1 matches 10 bases. This CDR3 spans 17 amino acids. J lost 2 bases, V lost 4 bases, and 9 bases had no gene match. Germline V CDR1 and CDR2: SGHKS, YYEKEE (reference sequence). CDR3 in amino acids: CASSGGQGPTGNQPQHF. The DNA for the CDR3 is TGTGCCAGCAGCGGGGGACAGGGGCCGACTGGCAATCAGCCCCAGCATTTT.

The gene calls are TRBV30 and TRBJ1-2; D unresolved. CDR1 is GTSNPN and CDR2 is SVGIG in the germline V gene (reference sequence). V was trimmed by 0 bases and J by 4 bases, leaving 6 bases between them. The CDR3 is 12 residues long. For the CDR3, the DNA is TGTGCCTGGAGTGTAACAAGCTATGGCTACACCTTC. This translates into CAWSVTSYGYTF.

V usage is TRBV27 and J usage is TRBJ2-3; 7 bases fit TRBD1. Germline loops: CDR1 MNHEY, CDR2 SMNVEV (reference sequence). The CDR3 is made up of 14 amino acids. The ends lost 6 bases at V and 0 bases at J; junction bases unmatched: 3. CDR3 sequence: CASRDRISTDTQYF. CDR3 DNA: TGTGCCAGCAGGGACAGGATCAGCACAGATACGCAGTATTTT.

The chain uses TRBV18 and TRBJ2-5; D perhaps matches TRBD1 (5 bases). With 3 bases removed from V and 5 bases from J, the gap between germline ends came to 13 bases. This CDR3 contains 14 residues. CDR1 and CDR2 (germline): KGHSH, LQKENI. As DNA, the CDR3 is TGTGCCAGCTCACCTGGGGCGGATAGGGAGACCCAGTACTTC. Its translation is CASSPGADRETQYF.

The rearrangement links TRBV15 to TRBJ1-1, with 7 positions matching TRBD1. Unmatched junction bases numbered 9, after V lost 3 bases and J lost 5 bases. CDR3 length equals 15 residues. Germline values: CDR1 LNHNV, CDR2 YYDKDF (reference sequence). The CDR3 region is CATSRGQGVDTEAFF. DNA for the CDR3: TGTGCCACCAGCAGGGGGCAGGGGGTTGATACTGAAGCTTTCTTT.

The chain is built from TRBV7-9 and TRBJ2-1, with D maybe TRBD1 (5 bases). Trimming left V 1 base short and J 3 bases short, with 7 bases between. The CDR3 has 14 residues. Germline CDR1 and CDR2: SEHNR and FQNEAQ (reference sequence). CDR3 DNA sequence: TGTGCCAGCAGCTTAGGGCAGGGCTACAATGAGCAGTTCTTC. Its translation is CASSLGQGYNEQFF.